The 8 T cell receptor beta chains below were found in one sample sequenced in a study of OX40 agonist ivuxolimab in advanced cancers. This table comes from immunoSEQ multiplex PCR, and its TCRdb copy is limited to in-frame clones, with some not included. The sample carries 83,000 or so clones, 80% to 90% recorded once. Sequencing was performed on CD4+ or CD8+ T cells sorted from blood, taken in a trial of the OX40 agonist ivuxolimab. Receptors were obtained from an adult with an advanced solid tumor such as melanoma, head and neck, liver or kidney cancer.

The chain is built from TRBV15 and TRBJ2-1; 7 nucleotides match TRBD2. The CDR3 totals 15 residues. The V gene end was trimmed by 7 bases and the J gene end by 5 bases; junction bases not matched to a gene: 11. CDR1 and CDR2 from the germline V gene are LNHNV and YYDKDF (reference sequence). The CDR3 nucleotides are TGTGCCACCACCGCGCTAGAGGGGACTAACAATGAGCAGTTCTTC. This translates into CATTALEGTNNEQFF.

This clone was recorded once. This chain uses TRBV7-6 with TRBJ2-7; D gene uncertain. Germline lookup yields CDR1 SGHVS and CDR2 FNYEAQ. Trimming removed 3 bases at V and 5 bases at J, with 11 bases between. The CDR3 has 13 amino acids. The CDR3 coding sequence is TGTGCCAGCAGCTTGATCAGGAAGGACGAGCAGTACTTC. Its protein is CASSLIRKDEQYF.

The chain joins TRBV5-8 to TRBJ1-3; D may be TRBD1 (5 bases). The CDR3 sequence is 15 residues long. CDR1 is SGHTS and CDR2 is YDEGEE in the germline V gene. Trimming shortened V by 6 bases and J by 2 bases, and 15 bases separated the two germline ends. DNA for the CDR3: TGTGCCAGCACCCTTCGGGACGGGGCTGGAAACACCATATATTTT. This gives the protein CASTLRDGAGNTIYF.

V and J are TRBV19 and TRBJ2-1; tentatively, D is TRBD1 (6 bases). The germline V gene has CDR1 LNHDA and CDR2 SQIVND (reference sequence). The CDR3 loop spans 13 amino acids. V was pared by 7 bases and J by 11 bases, with 18 bases between. CDR3 nucleotide sequence: TGTGCCAGTACCGGGACAACGGGAAAACAGCAGTTCTTC. Protein product: CASTGTTGKQQFF. Together with reference TRBV19 and TRBJ2-1, the CDR3 gives the full variable domain: DGGITQSPKYLFRKEGQNVTLSCEQNLNHDAMYWYRQDPGQGLRLIYYSQIVNDFQKGDIAEGYSVSREKKESFPLTVTSAQKNPTAFYLCASTGTTGKQQFFGPGTRLTVL.

The chain employs TRBV19 and TRBJ1-5; TRBD1 aligns across 7 bases. The CDR3 length is 16 residues. Unmatched junction bases numbered 8, after V lost 5 bases and J lost 1 base. In germline, CDR1 is LNHDA, CDR2 SQIVND (reference sequence). This CDR3 reads CASSDLGTASNQPQHF. The CDR3 coding sequence is TGTGCCAGTAGTGACCTCGGGACAGCGAGCAATCAGCCCCAGCATTTT.

The chain joins TRBV10-3 to TRBJ1-3; D possibly corresponds to TRBD1 (5 bases). With 10 bases removed from V and 2 bases from J, the gap between germline ends came to 15 bases. The CDR3 runs 14 residues. Germline V gives CDR1 ENHRY, CDR2 SYGVKD. The CDR3 nucleotides read TGTGCCACCAGGGAGGATCAGACTGGAAACACCATATATTTT. Residues: CATREDQTGNTIYF.

The V gene is TRBV11-1, the J gene TRBJ2-1; 10 positions match TRBD2. Germline CDR1 SGHAT, CDR2 FQDESV (reference sequence). V was clipped by 2 bases and J by 9 bases; unmatched bases: 4. This CDR3 contains 14 residues. The CDR3 protein is CASSLRSGRVEQFF. The CDR3 region has the DNA TGTGCCAGCAGCTTACGGAGCGGGAGGGTTGAGCAGTTCTTC.

V usage is TRBV27 and J usage is TRBJ2-1, with TRBD2 matching 8 bases. J lost 9 bases, V lost 2 bases, and 9 bases had no gene match. The CDR3 is made up of 15 amino acids. Germline-derived CDR1 and CDR2 are MNHEY and SMNVEV (reference sequence). DNA for the CDR3: TGTGCCAGCAGTTTACTAGCGGGCGCCACGGGTGAGCAGTTCTTC. Encoded protein: CASSLLAGATGEQFF.